This T cell receptor (beta chain) appears in the sequencing data of a study of OX40 agonist ivuxolimab in advanced cancers. The study in broad terms: Ivuxolimab, which targeted the costimulatory receptor OX40 (CD134), was an agonistic, fully human IgG2 monoclonal antibody. Partial responses occurred in three dose-escalation patients, of whom one had hepatocellular carcinoma and two had cutaneous melanoma. Of the approximately 50 dose-escalation patients, hepatocellular carcinoma was present in some 19, melanoma in approximately 15, renal cell carcinoma in 9 and head and neck cancer in 9. A male proportion of roughly 80% and a mean age of roughly 58 years, ranging from 23 to 79, were recorded for the dose-escalation cohort. The paper reports the monotherapy dose-escalation portion (N of about 54 patients) of the phase I ivuxolimab trial. Peripheral TCRbeta sequencing was intended to test whether TCR sequence diversity was altered and clonal T-cell expansion was caused by ivuxolimab. Intravenous ivuxolimab was administered to patients every 2 weeks at six dose levels: 0.01, 0.1, 0.3, 1.5, 3 and 10 mg/kg. Patients were allowed to have had prior anti-PD-1, anti-PD-L1 or anti-CTLA-4 therapy, and 40% of the dose-escalation patients had previously received checkpoint inhibitors.

CDR1 is given as SGDLS and CDR2 as YYNGEE, both from the germline V gene. The CDR3 runs 13 residues from the cysteine to the phenylalanine. Only the CDR3 DNA stays, 39 bases, in frame from base 1. V is clipped by 2 bases and J by 0 bases, and the sequence between their germline boundaries is 6 bases long. To sequence the TCRbeta CDR3 region, genomic DNA was isolated from the sorted cells. TCRbeta CDR3 regions were sequenced using the immunoSEQ Assay. In TCRdb, the immuneACCESS table is reduced to in-frame sequences with V and J assigned. These tables do not hold every clone; where another copy was compared, an unresolved V gene accounts for under half, and the others remain unexplained. The sample includes around 68,000 clones, with approximately 81% observed a single time. The top ten constitute about a sixth of the sample. In the case of this clone: Its target antigen remains unknown. No much larger clone is present one base from it, and per-base qualities are unavailable.

The trial excluded patients who had a history of autoimmune disease or were on systemic immunosuppression. Peripheral blood for TCR sequencing was collected from all dose cohorts at baseline, on cycle 4 day 1, and on cycle 7 day 1. The samples were taken from a phase I, first-in-human, multicenter, open-label dose-escalation trial of ivuxolimab. Adults with locally advanced or metastatic melanoma, renal cell, hepatocellular, or head and neck squamous cell carcinoma were enrolled in the trial. Before TCR sequencing, CD4+ T cells and CD8+ T cells from peripheral blood were sorted into separate populations. Overall study outcomes, separate from this receptor: Low levels of normalized T-cell clonal expansion were also seen in some patients who did not respond. Antigen specificity was not determined for the clonally expanded peripheral T cells. In the 0.1-3.0 mg/kg groups, partial responders were among the patients with the lowest normalized peripheral clonal expansion, particularly in CD8+ T cells. At doses of 0.1 to 3.0 mg/kg, clonal expansion of both CD4+ and CD8+ blood T cells was observed from baseline to week 6. After ivuxolimab, CD8+ T cells had more expanded clones than CD4+ T cells on average.

Sequenced here: CD4+ or CD8+ T cells sorted from blood, sampled in a trial of the OX40 agonist ivuxolimab. This receptor was identified in an adult with an advanced solid tumor such as melanoma, head and neck, liver or kidney cancer. The sequence joins TRBV9 to TRBJ2-7, with no D gene named confidently. The base sequence is TGTGCCAGCAGCGTTGGCATCTCCTACGAGCAGTACTTC. The resulting protein is CASSVGISYEQYF.